The 19 T cell receptor beta chains below all came from one sample that was sequenced in a study of T cell repertoires in cytomegalovirus infection. TCRdb processed the reads anew with MiXCR; each CDR3 protein has one entry. The data contain fewer than 200,000 distinct CDR3 sequences, approximately 14% of them singletons. Sequenced sample: PBMCs. These TCRs come from a human donor in good health (CMV status not recorded). Some clones in this sample may be carry-over from other donors' samples.

This clonotype was seen many times. The chain joins TRBV7-3 to TRBJ2-7, with D tentatively TRBD1 or TRBD2 (6 bases each). Trimming removed 1 base from V and 7 bases from J, with 14 bases in between. CDR3 size: 14 residues. Germline V gives CDR1 SGHTA, CDR2 FQGTGA. The CDR3 coding sequence is TGTGCCAGCAGCTTAATGGGGGGCACGGGGGAGCAGTACTTC. As protein: CASSLMGGTGEQYF.

This clonotype was counted between two and nine times. The chain links TRBV2 to TRBJ2-1, with D maybe TRBD1 (6 bases). Germline assignment: CDR1 SNHLY and CDR2 FYNNEI. V lost 8 bases and J lost 1, with 12 bases in between. The CDR3 runs to 14 residues. Here the CDR3 reads CASLPGVSYNEQFF. CDR3 nucleotide sequence: TGTGCCAGCTTACCAGGGGTTTCCTACAATGAGCAGTTCTTC.

This clonotype came up many times. The J gene is TRBJ1-3, the V gene TRBV7-2, with D possibly being TRBD1 (5 bases). The CDR3 is made up of 17 amino acids. Deletions cut 3 bases from V and 0 bases from J, with 15 bases between. Germline V CDR1 and CDR2: SGHTA, FQGNSA. The CDR3 is CASSFTGQRSSGNTIYF. In DNA form, the CDR3 reads TGTGCCAGCAGCTTTACCGGACAACGAAGCTCTGGAAACACCATATATTTT.

This clonotype has ten or more counts. The chain has TRBV6-1 and TRBJ2-6; 7 nucleotides line up with TRBD2. Trimming at V came to 4 bases and at J to 0 bases, leaving 3 bases not matched to a gene. The CDR3 loop spans 16 amino acids. Germline V lookup: CDR1 MNHNS, CDR2 SASEGT. The CDR3 DNA follows: TGTGCCAGCAGTGGATTAGCGGGCTCTGGGGCCAACGTCCTGACTTTC. It specifies CASSGLAGSGANVLTF.

This clonotype was seen repeatedly, ten times or more. The chain recombines TRBV7-2 with TRBJ2-7, with TRBD2 identical over 15 bases. The V gene's germline CDR1 is SGHTA and CDR2 FQGNSA. J gave up 3 bases and V 5 bases, and 5 bases lay outside the gene matches. CDR3 length: 16 residues. The CDR3 region is CASSLGLAGGVYEQYF. The CDR3 DNA follows: TGTGCCAGCAGCCTCGGACTAGCGGGAGGGGTCTACGAGCAGTACTTC.

This clonotype has a count of ten or more. The genes are TRBV7-2 and TRBJ2-5; D possibly corresponds to TRBD1 (5 bases). Between the trimmed V and J ends, which lost 4 bases and 0 bases, there was a span of 15 bases. CDR1 and CDR2 (germline): SGHTA, FQGNSA. The CDR3 consists of 16 residues. The CDR3 nucleotides are TGTGCCAGCAGCTCCACCGGACACCCCGACCAAGAGACCCAGTACTTC. Translating gives CASSSTGHPDQETQYF.

This clonotype was counted ten times or more. The gene calls are TRBV15 and TRBJ1-2; TRBD1 might be the D (5 bases). The CDR3 has 16 amino acids. The V gene lost 0 bases and the J gene lost 2 bases, with 13 bases spanning the gap. CDR1 and CDR2 from the germline V gene are LNHNV and YYDKDF (reference sequence). The CDR3 DNA follows: TGTGCCACCAGCAGAGATTCCAGGGCAGGGAACTATGGCTACACCTTC. Protein sequence: CATSRDSRAGNYGYTF.

This clonotype was observed a handful of times. The V and J genes are TRBV6-1 and TRBJ2-7; 7 positions match TRBD2. V shed 1 base, J shed 3 bases, and the junction held 6 bases outside the gene matches. The germline gives CDR1 MNHNS, CDR2 SASEGT. The CDR3 contains 15 residues. The CDR3 DNA reads TGTGCCAGCAGTGAAGAGGGAGGGAGGTACTACGAGCAGTACTTC. Protein: CASSEEGGRYYEQYF.

In this sample, this clonotype turned up a few times. This sequence joins TRBV6-2 or TRBV6-3 and TRBJ2-1; the D gene is possibly TRBD2 (6 bases). Deletions cut 6 bases from V and 4 bases from J, with 13 bases between. The CDR3 length is 14 residues. Germline V gives CDR1 MNHEY, CDR2 SVGEGT. CDR3 nucleotides: TGTGCCAGCAGCCTCGGACTATATTACAATGAGCAGTTCTTC. It translates to CASSLGLYYNEQFF.

The CDR3 is CASSWVRERVNEQFF. The CDR3 coding sequence is TGTGCCAGCAGTTGGGTACGGGAGCGGGTCAATGAGCAGTTCTTC. This chain links TRBV6-5 with TRBJ2-1; perhaps TRBD2 as D (6 bases). The germline V and J ends were trimmed by 4 bases and 6 bases, with 16 bases remaining between them. Germline loops: CDR1 MNHEY, CDR2 SVGAGI. The CDR3 covers 15 residues.

This clonotype occurred a few times. The rearrangement links TRBV12-3 or TRBV12-4 to TRBJ2-3, with D tentatively TRBD1 (5 bases). V was pared by 10 bases and J by 2 bases, with 13 bases between. CDR3 length: 13 residues. The CDR3 reads CATAQGSTDTQYF. The DNA of the CDR3 is TGTGCCACCGCCCAGGGATCCACAGATACGCAGTATTTT.

The chain uses TRBV27 and TRBJ2-4; D tentatively reads TRBD1 or TRBD2 (5 bases each). Germline V gives CDR1 MNHEY, CDR2 SMNVEV (reference sequence). Trimming pared 5 bases from V and 1 base from J, leaving 21 bases between. CDR3 length: 18 residues. CDR3 residues: CASSPRTIRESAKNIQYF. For the CDR3, the DNA is TGTGCCAGCAGTCCCCGAACGATCAGGGAGTCGGCCAAAAACATTCAGTACTTC.

This clonotype was recorded a few times. The chain couples TRBV5-1 to TRBJ2-5, with no clear D. Trimming stripped 0 bases from V and 2 bases from J, with 8 bases between. Germline CDR1 and CDR2: SGHRS and YFSETQ. The CDR3 covers 14 residues. The CDR3 protein is CASSLDLPQETQYF. CDR3 coding DNA: TGCGCCAGCAGCTTGGACCTGCCTCAAGAGACCCAGTACTTC.

This clonotype was seen at least ten times. This chain connects TRBV11-2 to TRBJ2-7; TRBD2 matches at 10 bases. The CDR3 covers 15 residues. The junction had 9 bases not matched to a gene; V was cut back by 5 bases and J by 5 bases. Germline V lookup: CDR1 SGHAT, CDR2 FQNNGV. The CDR3 coding sequence is TGTGCCAGCAGCCGGACTAGCGGCCTCCTAGACGAGCAGTACTTC. This codes for CASSRTSGLLDEQYF.

The chain carries TRBV19 and TRBJ1-5, with 7 bases fitting TRBD1. V shed 1 base, J shed 7 bases, and the junction held 4 bases outside the gene matches. Looked up from germline, CDR1 is LNHDA and CDR2 is SQIVND (reference sequence). CDR3 size: 14 residues. Here the CDR3 reads CASSIGQGKQPQHF. The CDR3 DNA follows: TGTGCCAGTAGTATAGGACAGGGAAAACAGCCCCAGCATTTT.

This clonotype has ten or more counts. The rearrangement links TRBV7-3 to TRBJ2-1, with no clear D. Germline values: CDR1 SGHTA, CDR2 FQGTGA. Trimming left V 5 bases short and J 9 bases short, with 14 bases between. The CDR3 is 13 residues long. The CDR3 region has the DNA TGTGCCAGCAGCCCATATCGAAATAGTGAGCAGTTCTTC. Translation gives CASSPYRNSEQFF.

V gene TRBV11-2 combines with J gene TRBJ2-3; D uncertain. Trimming took off 5 bases at V and 0 bases at J, with 15 bases between the two ends. The CDR3 is 16 residues long. Germline CDR1 and CDR2: SGHAT and FQNNGV. The CDR3 protein is CASSPTARSSTDTQYF. In DNA, the CDR3 is TGTGCCAGCAGCCCGACGGCGAGATCTAGCACAGATACGCAGTATTTT. The entire variable domain, with the rest obtained from reference TRBV11-2 and TRBJ2-3, is as follows: EAGVAQSPRYKIIEKRQSVAFWCNPISGHATLYWYQQILGQGPKLLIQFQNNGVVDDSQLPKDRFSAERLKGVDSTLKIQPAKLEDSAVYLCASSPTARSSTDTQYFGPGTRLTVL.

This clonotype has at least ten counts. V usage is TRBV20-1 and J usage is TRBJ2-1, with a possible D match to TRBD2 (6 bases). Trimming shortened V by 5 bases and J by 3 bases, and 11 bases separated the two germline ends. Germline CDR1 and CDR2: DFQATT and SNEGSKA (reference sequence). The CDR3 totals 13 residues. CDR3 bases: TGCAGTGCTTCGGCGGGAAGCTACAATGAGCAGTTCTTC. Translation gives CSASAGSYNEQFF.

This clonotype has more than one count but fewer than ten. V gene TRBV19 combines with J gene TRBJ2-4, with D hard to call. The germline V gene encodes CDR1 LNHDA and CDR2 SQIVND (reference sequence). V was trimmed by 2 bases and J by 7 bases, leaving 12 bases between them. The CDR3 is 14 residues long. In DNA, the CDR3 is TGTGCCAGTAGTATAATAGGTGACGGGAACATTCAGTACTTC. Amino acid sequence: CASSIIGDGNIQYF.